This T cell receptor (beta chain) was observed in a study of beta chain features in type 1 diabetes. Whole-study findings and limits: Patients' naive, central memory and Treg TCRB repertoires seemed closer to one another than those of healthy donors.

This clone has more than one count but fewer than ten. Its antigen is not identified. Since all of the isolated RNA was reverse transcribed, expressed TCRB transcripts were what got sequenced. Sequenced by immunoSEQ multiplex PCR; TCRdb stores in-frame clones only, minus some. The sample shows about 130,000 clones, 9.2% of them seen only once. V lost 6 bases to trimming and J lost 6 bases, with 9 bases between them. Germline lookup yields CDR1 SGHTA and CDR2 FQGTGA. The CDR3 consists of 11 residues. One heparinised draw, averaging roughly 0.12 L, was taken per donor. The sample consisted of central memory CD4+ T cells from blood. The chain carries TRBV7-3 and TRBJ2-7; D not resolved. The source is a man younger than 35 in good health. In DNA, the CDR3 is TGTGCCAGCAGACCCACTACCGAGCAGTACTTC. Translating it yields CASRPTTEQYF.